This T cell receptor beta chain appears in the sequencing data of a study of naive and memory T cell subsets. Amplification of ligated cDNA took four PCR rounds with SP2 and nested alpha and beta constant primers. TCRdb analysed the 5' RACE reads with MiXCR anew, one entry per CDR3 protein. The sample consists of tens of thousands of distinct CDR3 sequences, roughly 6.7% of them appearing once. Study-level points and caveats: The RNA method is potentially sensitive to activation and differentiation changes.

A word on this clonotype: The antigen remains unidentified. A much larger clone lies one base from this, so it may be a read error. The CDR3 carries no conserved terminal phenylalanine or tryptophan, so it likely arises from a read error.

The library had UMIs added by 3' ligation of an oligonucleotide to TCR cDNA. RNA was extracted from under 3 ml of whole blood of healthy adults. Reverse transcription used DNase-treated unsorted total RNA, aiming for 1 to 1000 ng. This sequence originates from a male donor in good health.

The CDR3 DNA follows: TGTGCCAGCAGTACCCACTCCACAGATACGCAGTATTCT. Translation gives CASSTHSTDTQYS. The V and J genes are TRBV3-1 and TRBJ2-3; D unresolved. The V and J ends lost 6 bases and 2 bases respectively, with 9 bases between them. Germline V gene lookup returns CDR1 LGHDT and CDR2 YNNKEL (reference sequence). The CDR3 length is 13 residues.